This T cell receptor (beta chain) came from a study of CD8+CD57+ T cells in acquired aplastic anemia. Genomic DNA templated the TCR beta VDJ and CDR3 profiling. TCRdb independently ran MiXCR on the reads; one entry per CDR3 protein. This table holds approximately 200,000 distinct CDR3 sequences, approximately 52% found once. Notes on the study in general: Levels of CD8+ Simpson's diversity were not significantly distinct in patients versus controls.

With respect to this clonotype: Its target is unknown.

The CDR3 is 14 residues long. Germline V gene lookup returns CDR1 LNHDA and CDR2 SQIVND (reference sequence). The rearrangement uses TRBV19 and TRBJ1-2, with D uncertain. The receptor was isolated from a human donor in good health, serving as a control. The sequenced sample consisted of sorted CD4+, CD8+, or CD8+CD57+ T cells (not recorded which) from PBMCs. The chain's CDR3 is CASGMVGSDYGYTF. CDR3 sequence (DNA): TGTGCTAGTGGTATGGTCGGGTCGGACTATGGCTACACCTTC.